This is a list of T cell receptor beta chains from one sample in a study of blood T cell repertoires in COVID-19. Profiled with immunoSEQ multiplex PCR; TCRdb holds only in-frame clones, not every one. This sample carries about 46,000 clones, 87% of them seen once, and the ten largest clones take about 16%. The sequencing sample was made of peripheral blood. The receptors were sampled from a human donor in a cohort sampled during active COVID-19. The CDR3 runs from the conserved cysteine through the conserved F or W. A D gene is named only where the DNA matches it firmly. Part of the rows lack a size; the others show once, few, many or a class for expanded clones.

>.|.|TRBJ1-2|TRBV12-3/TRBV12-4
TGTGCCAGCAGTTTAAGGGCAGGGGATGGCTACACCTTC
CASSLRAGDGYTF
>.|.|TRBJ2-5|TRBV5-1
TGCGCCAGCAGCTCCGGGGGGCAGGGTGGGGAGACCCAGTACTTC
CASSSGGQGGETQYF
>.|once|TRBJ2-2|TRBV14
TGTGCCAGCAGCCACTCAGCCGGGGAGCTGTTTTTT
CASSHSAGELFF
>.|.|TRBJ2-5|TRBV7-9
TGTGCCAGCAGCGGTCGGGGGCAAGAGACCCAGTACTTC
CASSGRGQETQYF
>.|.|TRBJ1-1|TRBV18
TGTGCCAGCTCATCGTCGCGGGGGAGCACTGAAGCTTTCTTT
CASSSSRGSTEAFF
>TRBD1|once|TRBJ2-7|TRBV19
TGTGCCAGTAGTATTACCGGACAGGGGAAAGAGCAGTACTTC
CASSITGQGKEQYF
>.|.|TRBJ2-7|TRBV10-3
TGTGCCATCACCGAGGGATACGAGCAGTACTTC
CAITEGYEQYF
>.|few|TRBJ1-1|TRBV12-3/TRBV12-4
TGTGCCAGCAGTAACCCAGGGGCTGAAGCTTTCTTT
CASSNPGAEAFF
>.|.|TRBJ2-7|TRBV5-4
TGTGCCAGCAGCCGGACCAGGGAGGAGAGGACCTACGAGCAGTACTTC
CASSRTREERTYEQYF
>.|.|TRBJ2-7|TRBV19
TGTGCCAGTAGTATAGATCAGGGGTACGAGCAGTACTTC
CASSIDQGYEQYF
>.|once|TRBJ2-7|TRBV6-2/TRBV6-3
TGTGCCAGCAGTTACATGGGGAGGTACGAGCAGTACTTC
CASSYMGRYEQYF
>.|.|TRBJ2-2|TRBV7-7
TGTGCCAGCAGCTTAGCACAGGGAAACACCGGGGAGCTGTTTTTT
CASSLAQGNTGELFF
>TRBD1|.|TRBJ1-4|TRBV30
TGTGCCTCGGGACAGGGAAATGAAAAACTGTTTTTT
CASGQGNEKLFF
>.|few|TRBJ1-1|TRBV29-1
TGCAGCGTTAGCGCGGCGGGGGTCAACACTGAAGCTTTCTTT
CSVSAAGVNTEAFF
>.|few|TRBJ2-3|TRBV7-3
TGTGCCAGCAGCTTAACCGCACTAGACCCAGATACGCAGTATTTT
CASSLTALDPDTQYF
>.|.|TRBJ2-5|TRBV27
TGTGCCAGCAGTTTAGCAGGGCCCGAGACCCAGTACTTC
CASSLAGPETQYF
>TRBD1|.|TRBJ2-7|TRBV27
TGTGCCAGCAGTTTACGGGGGACAGGGAGTTCCTCCTACGAGCAGTACTTC
CASSLRGTGSSSYEQYF
>.|.|TRBJ1-1|TRBV4-2
TGTGCCAGCAGCCAAGAGGTAGCAGGGGTGAACACTGAAGCTTTCTTT
CASSQEVAGVNTEAFF
>TRBD1|once|TRBJ1-6|TRBV6-5
TGTGCCAGCAGGGAGACAGGGGTAAATTCACCCCTCCACTTT
CASRETGVNSPLHF
>.|.|TRBJ2-1|TRBV6-2/TRBV6-3
TGTGCCAGCAGTTACCAGGACTCTGGGAATGAGCAGTTCTTC
CASSYQDSGNEQFF
>.|.|TRBJ1-5|TRBV30
TGTGCCTGGAGTGAGACCAGGGATCAGCCCCAGCATTTT
CAWSETRDQPQHF
>.|.|TRBJ1-2|TRBV20-1
TGCAGTGCTTCCGACTGGTATGGCTACACCTTC
CSASDWYGYTF
>.|.|TRBJ2-3|TRBV12-3/TRBV12-4
TGTGCCAGCAGTTTCCTGACAGATACGCAGTATTTT
CASSFLTDTQYF
>.|.|TRBJ2-3|TRBV2
TGTGCCAGCGGAGACAGATACACAGATACGCAGTATTTT
CASGDRYTDTQYF
>TRBD2|.|TRBJ2-5|TRBV2
TGTGCCAGCAGTGATGGGCTAGCGGGAGTCGAGACCCAGTACTTC
CASSDGLAGVETQYF
>.|.|TRBJ1-5|TRBV28
TGTGCCAGCAGTTTCTCTAATCAGCCCCAGCATTTT
CASSFSNQPQHF
>TRBD1|.|TRBJ1-5|TRBV19
TGTGCCAGTAGTTCTGCAGGGGGCTCCCCAAATCAGCCCCAGCATTTT
CASSSAGGSPNQPQHF
>TRBD1|.|TRBJ1-1|TRBV28
TGTGCCAGCAGCCGGACAGGGATGAACACTGAAGCTTTCTTT
CASSRTGMNTEAFF
>.|.|TRBJ1-6|TRBV7-9
TGTGCCGGTCGGCGGGGCCAAAATTCACCCCTCCACTTT
CAGRRGQNSPLHF
>TRBD1|.|TRBJ1-1|TRBV9
TGTGCCAGCAGCGCATTGGACAGGGGGTTGGCGACTGAAGCTTTCTTT
CASSALDRGLATEAFF
>.|once|TRBJ1-1|TRBV7-9
TGTGCCAGCAGCTTGCACAGGATGAACACTGAAGCTTTCTTT
CASSLHRMNTEAFF
>.|.|TRBJ1-2|TRBV2
TGTGCCAGCAGAAAAGGGCAGGGATGGAACTATGGCTACACCTTC
CASRKGQGWNYGYTF
>.|.|TRBJ1-1|TRBV4-1
TGCGCCAGCAGCCAAGATCTGGTCGGGGAAACTGAAGCTTTCTTT
CASSQDLVGETEAFF
>.|.|TRBJ1-1|TRBV7-5
TGTGTCAGAAGCTTAGAGGGGTCGACCTCGGCTTCCACTGAAGCTTTCTTT
CVRSLEGSTSASTEAFF
>.|once|TRBJ1-6|TRBV7-2
TGTGCCAGCAGCTCGGACATAGGGATCTCACCCCTCCACTTT
CASSSDIGISPLHF
>TRBD1|once|TRBJ2-7|TRBV28
TGTGCCAGCAGTCCCCTACAGGGGCCGATTACCTACGAGCAGTACTTC
CASSPLQGPITYEQYF
>.|.|TRBJ2-2|TRBV1
TGCACCAGCAGCCCCGCCAGGGATGCGAACACCGGGGAGCTGTTTTTT
CTSSPARDANTGELFF
>.|.|TRBJ2-7|TRBV4-3
TGCGCCAGCAGCCGGCAGGGGGGTTACGAGCAGTACTTC
CASSRQGGYEQYF
>.|.|TRBJ2-2|TRBV30
TGTGCCTGGAGTGGAACGCCAGCGAACACCGGGGAGCTGTTTTTT
CAWSGTPANTGELFF
>.|.|TRBJ1-5|TRBV5-4
TGTGCCAGCAGCCCGGAGGGGGGGCAGCCCCAGCATTTT
CASSPEGGQPQHF
>TRBD2|.|TRBJ2-7|TRBV29-1
TGCAGCGTTGAAATAGGGACTAGCACGTACGAGCAGTACTTC
CSVEIGTSTYEQYF
>.|.|TRBJ1-2|TRBV14
TGTGCCAGCAGCCCCCAGACAGGACGCTATAACTATGGCTACACCTTC
CASSPQTGRYNYGYTF
>TRBD1|.|TRBJ1-1|TRBV19
TGTGCCAGTAGTATTAGGGGGCCGAACACTGAAGCTTTCTTT
CASSIRGPNTEAFF
>TRBD2|.|TRBJ2-1|TRBV5-1
TGCGCCAGCAGCTTGGCAGCGGGAGGATTCAATGAGCAGTTCTTC
CASSLAAGGFNEQFF
>.|.|TRBJ1-5|TRBV2
TGTGCCAGCAGTGAAGGGGTCAGGGAAAGGCGCCAGCCCCAGCATTTT
CASSEGVRERRQPQHF
>.|.|TRBJ1-1|TRBV7-8
TGTGCCAGCAGCGCTTCACAGGGAGGGAGGACTGAAGCTTTCTTT
CASSASQGGRTEAFF
>TRBD1|.|TRBJ1-1|TRBV5-1
TGCGCCAGCAGCTTGGAGGGGGCCCGAACTGAAGCTTTCTTT
CASSLEGARTEAFF
>TRBD2|.|TRBJ2-7|TRBV7-2
TGTGCCAGCAGCAGCCAGAGGGGCGGGAGTAGGTACGAGCAGTACTTC
CASSSQRGGSRYEQYF
>.|medium-sized|TRBJ1-4|TRBV7-6
TGTGCCAGCAGCCCCACTAGCTATGAAAAACTGTTTTTT
CASSPTSYEKLFF
>TRBD1|.|TRBJ1-1|TRBV19
TGTGCCAGTAGTATCTATCCGGGACAGGGGAACACTGAAGCTTTCTTT
CASSIYPGQGNTEAFF
>TRBD1|.|TRBJ2-5|TRBV7-2
TGTGCCAGCAGCTTAGGTTTCCAGGGGGTCCAGTACTTC
CASSLGFQGVQYF
>TRBD1|.|TRBJ1-3|TRBV7-9
TGTGCCAGCAGCCCGGCGGGACAGGGGGCAGACACCATATATTTT
CASSPAGQGADTIYF
>TRBD2|.|TRBJ2-3|TRBV25-1
TGTGCCAGCAGTGAATCCGGGGGGGAGTCAGATACGCAGTATTTT
CASSESGGESDTQYF
>TRBD2|.|TRBJ2-5|TRBV5-4
TGTGCCAGCAGCCGTACTAGCGAAGAGACCCAGTACTTC
CASSRTSEETQYF
>TRBD2|.|TRBJ2-7|TRBV9
TGTGCCAGCAGCGAGGGACTAGCGACAACCTACGAGCAGTACTTC
CASSEGLATTYEQYF
>TRBD2|.|TRBJ2-5|TRBV7-6
TGTGCCAGCAGCTTAGATTTCACTAGCGGGGAGACCCAGTACTTC
CASSLDFTSGETQYF